The clone carrying this T cell receptor (beta chain) showed up just a few times. What it recognizes is unknown. The CDR3 loop spans 13 amino acids. Germline-derived CDR1 and CDR2 are MGHRA and YSYEKL. The V and J ends lost 0 bases and 3 bases respectively, with 5 bases between them. Libraries for TCRalpha and TCRbeta carried sample barcodes and unique molecular identifiers via 5'RACE. In TCRdb, the 5' RACE reads were re-called with MiXCR into one record per CDR3 protein. The repertoire holds about 320,000 distinct CDR3 sequences, with more than 13% as singletons. This sample stems from a study of T-cell memory formation after mild COVID-19. Study in general: The two donors had largely donor-specific TCR clusters.

Regarding the study as a whole: The study detected some responding clones in pre-infection memory, suggesting cross-reactive memory joined.

The chain has TRBV4-1 and TRBJ1-1; no firm D call. The sequenced material came from PBMCs or a T cell subset sorted from them (not recorded which). The source of this sequence is a man aged 18 to 29 who had mild COVID-19 (a few samples of this study predate the infection). Cell type and time point are not known. The CDR3 region has the DNA TGCGCCAGCAGCCAAGATAAGGACACTGAAGCTTTCTTT. Translation gives CASSQDKDTEAFF.